This T cell receptor beta chain was captured by sequencing in a study of blood T cell repertoires in COVID-19. As processed by the authors: Amplifying reference gene primers gave estimates of nucleated cell counts. The method was immunoSEQ multiplex PCR; TCRdb's version includes in-frame clones alone and lacks a portion of them. That table supplies the V and J calls and clone size; D and trimming were determined from the DNA. The table records fewer than 400,000 clones, 85% of them present only once. The J segment lost 3 bases and the V segment lost 8 bases, leaving 3 bases of the junction unmatched. CDR3 length: 14 residues. Germline loops: CDR1 MNHEY, CDR2 SMNVEV (reference sequence). In the 2 weeks before study entry, exposed participants met a COVID-19 case, which was PCR-confirmed or clinician-diagnosed.

The chain employs TRBV27 and TRBJ1-4; 10 positions match TRBD1. The sequence derives from a woman in her 30s who had been exposed to COVID-19. The sample was PBMCs or T cells enriched from blood (not recorded which). This chain's CDR3 is CASGGTGANEKLFF. The CDR3 nucleotides are TGTGCCAGCGGCGGGACAGGGGCTAATGAAAAACTGTTTTTT.